These 17 T cell receptor beta chains were all obtained from the same sample, sequenced in a study of T cell repertoires in cytomegalovirus infection. TCRdb recomputed calls from the reads with MiXCR, one row per CDR3 protein. The data show around 710,000 distinct CDR3 sequences, around 29% seen once. The antigens for these receptors are not known. The sample consisted of cultured CD8+ T cells from PBMCs, taken from culture after CMV antigen stimulation. These receptors were collected from a human donor in good health (CMV status not recorded). Some clones in this sample may be carry-over from other donors' samples.

This clonotype has just one count. The V and J genes are TRBV24-1 and TRBJ2-2, with D uncertain. The germline CDR1 and CDR2 sequences are KGHDR and SFDVKD. CDR3 length: 16 amino acids. The germline V and J ends were trimmed by 0 bases and 6 bases, with 13 bases remaining between them. The CDR3 is CATSDLSGSWAGELFF. CDR3 DNA: TGTGCCACCAGTGATTTGTCGGGCAGTTGGGCCGGGGAGCTGTTTTTT.

This rearrangement joins TRBV6-2 or TRBV6-3 to TRBJ2-7, with D possibly being TRBD1 or TRBD2 (5 bases each). V shed 5 bases and J shed 8 bases, with 28 bases lying between them. The CDR3 contains 17 residues. The germline CDR1 and CDR2 sequences are MNHEY and SVGEGT. In DNA form, the CDR3 reads TGTGCCAGCAGTCAGGACGACGAGGGGTCAACCCTTTGCAAGCAGTACGTC. Translation: CASSQDDEGSTLCKQYV.

The chain uses TRBV7-9 and TRBJ2-5; no clear D. The V end was cut by 2 bases, the J end by 0 bases, with 13 bases between. CDR1 SEHNR and CDR2 FQNEAQ come from the germline V gene (reference sequence). The CDR3 is 16 amino acids. The CDR3 region is CASSLRRVQYQETQYF. CDR3 nucleotide sequence: TGTGCCAGCAGCTTACGCAGAGTGCAATACCAAGAGACCCAGTACTTC. The variable domain in full, with the rest retrieved from reference TRBV7-9 and TRBJ2-5, is DTGVSQNPRHKITKRGQNVTFRCDPISEHNRLYWYRQTLGQGPEFLTYFQNEAQLEKSRLLSDRFSAERPKGSFSTLEIQRTEQGDSAMYLCASSLRRVQYQETQYFGPGTRLLVL.

This clonotype was seen repeatedly, ten times or more. V is TRBV7-2 and J is TRBJ2-1; D is unresolved. The CDR3 runs 15 residues. The germline V gene encodes CDR1 SGHTA and CDR2 FQGNSA. Trimming took off 2 bases at V and 7 bases at J, with 15 bases between the two ends. DNA of the CDR3: TGTGCCAGCAGCTTATGGGTAACTTCCGGAAATGAGCAGTTCTTC. It codes for CASSLWVTSGNEQFF.

The J gene is TRBJ1-6, the V gene TRBV6-5, with TRBD1 identical over 9 bases. CDR3 length: 18 amino acids. In germline, CDR1 is MNHEY, CDR2 SVGAGI. V lost 1 base, J lost 7 bases, and 11 bases stayed unmatched. The CDR3 DNA reads TGTGCCAGCAGTTACTGGGAAAATGTCGGGACAGGGAATTCACCCCTCCACTTT. Translating gives CASSYWENVGTGNSPLHF.

This clonotype was seen more than once but under ten times. The rearrangement joins TRBV7-9 to TRBJ2-7, with TRBD2 identical over 14 bases. V shed 6 bases, J shed 3 bases, and the junction held 10 bases outside the gene matches. Germline V gives CDR1 SEHNR, CDR2 FQNEAQ (reference sequence). The CDR3 is made up of 17 amino acids. Here the CDR3 reads CASSSRTSGGPHYEQYF. The CDR3 DNA follows: TGTGCCAGCAGTTCGCGGACTAGCGGGGGGCCTCACTACGAGCAGTACTTC.

This clonotype was seen only a few times. The V and J genes are TRBV7-9 and TRBJ1-1; D is possibly TRBD1 (5 bases). Trimming removed 11 bases at V and 4 bases at J, with 14 bases between. Per the germline V gene, CDR1 is SEHNR and CDR2 is FQNEAQ (reference sequence). The CDR3 is 12 residues long. CDR3 in amino acids: CAEGKETTEAFF. The DNA of the CDR3 is TGTGCCGAGGGGAAGGAGACCACTGAAGCTTTCTTT. Supplemented by reference TRBV7-9 and TRBJ1-1, the full variable domain reads DTGVSQNPRHKITKRGQNVTFRCDPISEHNRLYWYRQTLGQGPEFLTYFQNEAQLEKSRLLSDRFSAERPKGSFSTLEIQRTEQGDSAMYLCAEGKETTEAFFGQGTRLTVV.

This clonotype has more than one count but fewer than ten. The chain couples TRBV10-3 to TRBJ1-1; TRBD1 matches 8 bases. Germline values: CDR1 ENHRY, CDR2 SYGVKD. Trimming took 10 bases from V and 2 from J; bases not matched to a gene: 9. The CDR3 consists of 14 residues. As DNA, the CDR3 is TGTGCCACCACAACGACAGGGGAAAACACTGAAGCTTTCTTT. This codes for CATTTTGENTEAFF.

This chain links TRBV19 with TRBJ2-3; TRBD2 might be the D (5 bases). This CDR3 is built from 15 residues. The V end lost 5 bases, the J end lost 3 bases, and 15 bases lay between the germline ends. Germline CDR1 reads LNHDA; CDR2 reads SQIVND (reference sequence). CDR3 sequence: CASSSTEGSTDTQYF. CDR3 DNA sequence: TGTGCCAGTAGTTCGACCGAGGGCAGTACAGATACGCAGTATTTT.

This clonotype was counted at least ten times. The rearrangement joins TRBV6-1 to TRBJ1-1; 7 nucleotides agree with TRBD1. The germline V gene has CDR1 MNHNS and CDR2 SASEGT. The CDR3 loop spans 14 amino acids. V dropped 6 bases and J dropped 3; count of bases not matched to a gene: 7. CDR3 residues: CASRRGQMDTEAFF. In DNA form, the CDR3 reads TGTGCCAGCAGACGGGGACAGATGGACACTGAAGCTTTCTTT.

This clonotype was recorded many times. The chain joins TRBV12-3 or TRBV12-4 to TRBJ2-3; D call uncertain. V lost 6 bases and J 2 bases, leaving 6 bases between the germline ends. The CDR3 is 12 amino acids. The DNA for the CDR3 is TGTGCCAGCAGCTTGGCCACAGATACGCAGTATTTT. Translating gives CASSLATDTQYF.

V and J are TRBV11-1 and TRBJ2-5; D is possibly TRBD1 (6 bases). The V gene's germline CDR1 is SGHAT and CDR2 FQDESV (reference sequence). The CDR3 sequence is 15 residues long. The V end was cut by 5 bases, the J end by 1 base, with 14 bases between. The CDR3 nucleotides are TGTGCCAGCAGCCGAGGGACACCGCCCCAAGAGACCCAGTACTTC. This sequence encodes CASSRGTPPQETQYF.

The chain joins TRBV28 to TRBJ2-5, with 7 bases identical to TRBD1. CDR3 length equals 14 residues. CDR1 and CDR2 (germline): MDHEN, SYDVKM. The J segment lost 5 bases and the V segment lost 9 bases, leaving 12 bases of the junction unmatched. CDR3 DNA sequence: TGTGCCAGTAAAGATACCGGGACAGTCGAGACCCAGTACTTC. Protein product: CASKDTGTVETQYF.

This clonotype was picked up many times. The chain recombines TRBV28 with TRBJ2-2; 7 bases map to TRBD1. The V gene's germline CDR1 is MDHEN and CDR2 SYDVKM. V trimming: 5 bases; J trimming: 7 bases; junction bases outside the gene matches: 10. The length of the CDR3 is 15 residues. The CDR3 region has the DNA TGTGCCAGCAGTAAACCGACAGGGTCCAGCGGGGAGCTGTTTTTT. Protein: CASSKPTGSSGELFF.

The rearrangement links TRBV4-1 to TRBJ2-1; D is unclear. The CDR3 has 14 residues. Per the germline V gene, CDR1 is MGHRA and CDR2 is YSYEKL. Trimming took off 4 bases at V and 4 bases at J, with 11 bases between the two ends. The CDR3 nucleotides are TGCGCCAGCAGCCCTCAGGACGGTTACAATGAGCAGTTCTTC. This encodes CASSPQDGYNEQFF.

The V call is TRBV27, the J call TRBJ2-1; no reliable D call. CDR3 size: 13 residues. Germline-derived CDR1 and CDR2 are MNHEY and SMNVEV (reference sequence). Trimming left V 6 bases short and J 4 bases short, with 10 bases between. CDR3 residues: CASSFTPYNEQFF. CDR3 coding DNA: TGTGCCAGCAGCTTTACGCCGTACAATGAGCAGTTCTTC.

The gene calls are TRBV4-2 and TRBJ2-3; unclear D gene. This CDR3 spans 16 amino acids. Trimming left V 1 base short and J 0 bases short, with 11 bases between. Germline values: CDR1 LGHNA, CDR2 YNFKEQ. The CDR3 here is CASSQGLTASTDTQYF. The CDR3 DNA reads TGTGCCAGCAGCCAAGGGCTAACTGCTAGCACAGATACGCAGTATTTT.